A single sample gave rise to the 27 T cell receptor beta chains below, sequenced in a study of CD8+CD57+ T cells in acquired aplastic anemia (dated by TCRdb to 2016 to 2019). Flow cytometry had shown CD8+CD57+ cell expansion in the patients selected for sequencing. Instrument used: Illumina HiSeq 2000. TCR beta VDJ combination and CDR3 sequence profiling used genomic DNA as the template. TCRdb cleaned the public reads at Q25 with fastp, built clones with MiXCR and kept in-frame beta chains. Under each unique CDR3 protein, matching rows form one entry showing the most common genes and DNA. This sample has about 54,000 distinct CDR3 sequences in its table, and around 50% of those were observed once. The top ten hold approximately 15% of the sample. Material for sequencing was sorted CD4+, CD8+, or CD8+CD57+ T cells (not recorded which) from PBMCs. These receptors originate from a human donor with aplastic anemia.

V is TRBV10-3 and J is TRBJ1-2; a weak D match, TRBD1 (6 bases). The CDR3 is 18 amino acids. V was shortened by 0 bases and J by 1 base, with 18 bases between the two germline ends. Germline V lookup: CDR1 ENHRY, CDR2 SYGVKD. This chain's CDR3 is CAISESRLGAYLNYGYTF. In nucleotides, the CDR3 is TGTGCCATCAGTGAGTCGCGCCTGGGGGCCTATCTTAACTATGGCTACACCTTC.

The chain recombines TRBV7-8 with TRBJ2-5; no clear D. The CDR3 length is 14 residues. V was trimmed by 5 bases and J by 1 base, leaving 11 bases between them. The germline V gene encodes CDR1 SGHVS and CDR2 FQNEAQ. CDR3 sequence: CASSNRLGQETQYF. In DNA, the CDR3 is TGTGCCAGCAGCAACCGCCTCGGCCAAGAGACCCAGTACTTC.

The J gene is TRBJ2-7, the V gene TRBV20-1, with D hard to call. Germline V gives CDR1 DFQATT, CDR2 SNEGSKA (reference sequence). This CDR3 is built from 12 residues. Trimming took off 1 base at V and 4 bases at J, with 8 bases between the two ends. DNA of the CDR3: TGCAGTGCTAGAGTTGTAGATTACGAGCAGTACTTC. As protein: CSARVVDYEQYF.

About this clonotype itself: Here the CDR3 omits its conserved ending phenylalanine or tryptophan, so a read error is the likely source. The genes are TRBV6-5 and TRBJ2-2; D gene uncertain. This CDR3 has 17 residues. Germline V gene data show CDR1 as MNHEY and CDR2 as SVGAGI. CDR3 bases: TGTGCCAGCAGTTACGTTTATGGCACGGCGAACACAGGGGAGCTGTTTTCT. Amino acid sequence: CASSYVYGTANTGELFS.

This clonotype was seen many times. The gene calls are TRBV5-1 and TRBJ2-1; D unclear. In germline, CDR1 is SGHRS, CDR2 YFSETQ. This CDR3 contains 13 residues. Trimming pared 0 bases from V and 10 bases from J, leaving 11 bases between. This CDR3 reads CASSLATVDEQFF. The CDR3 DNA follows: TGCGCCAGCAGCTTGGCTACTGTCGACGAGCAGTTCTTC.

The rearrangement uses TRBV2 and TRBJ2-6; no clear D gene. The V end was cut by 8 bases, the J end by 1 base, with 9 bases between. The CDR3 contains 14 residues. CDR1 and CDR2 from the germline V gene are SNHLY and FYNNEI. CDR3 loop: CASYQESGANVLTF. The CDR3 DNA sequence: TGTGCCAGCTACCAGGAATCTGGGGCCAACGTCCTGACTTTC.

The chain joins TRBV15 to TRBJ1-2; D is unclear. The ends were cut back, 5 bases at V and 4 bases at J, with 14 bases in the middle. Germline V gene sequence: CDR1 LNHNV, CDR2 YYDKDF (reference sequence). The CDR3 extends over 14 amino acids. The CDR3 spells CATSVGLGGYGYTF. CDR3 nucleotides: TGTGCCACCAGCGTCGGGCTGGGAGGCTATGGCTACACCTTC.

The CDR3 nucleotides are TGTGCCAGCAGGAGGTCGGCCACGGAGCAGTACTTC. Translating it yields CASRRSATEQYF. J is TRBJ2-7 and V is TRBV2, with no clear D. This CDR3 region has 12 residues. Germline V gene sequence: CDR1 SNHLY, CDR2 FYNNEI. The V end lost 6 bases, the J end lost 7 bases, and 13 bases lay between the germline ends.

The chain couples TRBV2 to TRBJ2-1; D may be TRBD1 (6 bases). Trimming cost V 4 bases and J 5 bases, with 9 bases left between them. The germline V gene has CDR1 SNHLY and CDR2 FYNNEI. This CDR3 has 13 amino acids. The CDR3 reads CASSGTVNNEQFF. The CDR3 DNA sequence: TGTGCCAGCAGTGGGACAGTAAACAATGAGCAGTTCTTC.

V usage is TRBV5-4 and J usage is TRBJ2-7; possibly TRBD1 for D (6 bases). V was pared by 4 bases and J by 2 bases, with 13 bases between. Germline V lookup: CDR1 SGHNT, CDR2 YYREEE (reference sequence). This CDR3 has 14 amino acids. The CDR3 is CASSQQGQPYEQYF. CDR3 coding DNA: TGTGCCAGCAGCCAACAAGGACAGCCCTACGAGCAGTACTTC.

This clonotype was recorded many times. The genes are TRBV6-1 and TRBJ1-5; the match to TRBD1 covers 7 bases. The CDR3 sequence is 16 residues long. Germline assignment: CDR1 MNHNS and CDR2 SASEGT. Unmatched junction bases numbered 10, after V lost 7 bases and J lost 1 base. CDR3 sequence: CASIDGGGASNQPQHF. The CDR3 nucleotides are TGTGCCAGCATCGACGGAGGGGGCGCGAGCAATCAGCCCCAGCATTTT.

The chain couples TRBV2 to TRBJ1-5, with D perhaps TRBD1 (6 bases). Germline CDR1 SNHLY, CDR2 FYNNEI. This CDR3 spans 14 amino acids. V lost 6 bases, J lost 5 bases, and 14 bases lay in between. CDR3 bases: TGTGCCAGCAGCCAACAGGGTACCGATCAGCCCCAGCATTTT. Translating gives CASSQQGTDQPQHF. The whole variable domain, remainder taken from reference TRBV2 and TRBJ1-5, is EPEVTQTPSHQVTQMGQEVILRCVPISNHLYFYWYRQILGQKVEFLVSFYNNEISEKSEIFDDQFSVERPDGSNFTLKIRSTKLEDSAMYFCASSQQGTDQPQHFGDGTRLSIL.

This chain connects TRBV3-1 to TRBJ2-2, with TRBD1 matching 7 bases. The CDR3 totals 16 residues. Trimming cost V 2 bases and J 0 bases; bases outside gene matches: 3. The germline gives CDR1 LGHDT, CDR2 YNNKEL (reference sequence). The CDR3 here is CASSQTGQANTGELFF. CDR3 coding DNA: TGTGCCAGCAGCCAAACCGGACAGGCGAACACCGGGGAGCTGTTTTTT.

This clonotype is medium-sized within its sample. V usage is TRBV29-1 and J usage is TRBJ1-2; perhaps TRBD1 as D (5 bases). The CDR3 is 14 residues long. Trimming took 3 bases from V and 8 from J, leaving 19 bases between them. Germline assignment: CDR1 SQVTM and CDR2 ANQGSEA. CDR3 bases: TGCAGCGTTGAGGTTACAGGCCGACGAGAAGGCTACACCTTC. Translation: CSVEVTGRREGYTF.

This clonotype was counted at least ten times. J is TRBJ1-2 and V is TRBV29-1; D gene uncertain. From germline, CDR1 is SQVTM and CDR2 ANQGSEA. V was clipped by 5 bases and J by 0 bases, with 10 bases between them. The CDR3 extends over 13 amino acids. The CDR3 bases are TGCAGCGTTTTGGACCGATCTAACTATGGCTACACCTTC. Translating gives CSVLDRSNYGYTF.

This clonotype was recorded only once. The genes are TRBV7-6 and TRBJ1-1, with D hard to call. Trimming removed 5 bases at V and 5 bases at J, with 12 bases between. CDR1 and CDR2 from the germline V gene are SGHVS and FNYEAQ. The CDR3 is 13 amino acids. Here the CDR3 reads CASSPRAGTEAFF. CDR3 nucleotide sequence: TGTGCCAGCAGCCCGCGGGCAGGTACTGAAGCTTTCTTT.

This clonotype was detected only once. The chain recombines TRBV19 with TRBJ2-2; D is ambiguous. Germline CDR1 and CDR2: LNHDA and SQIVND (reference sequence). The CDR3 has 15 residues. Trimming removed 8 bases from V and 6 bases from J, with 19 bases in between. CDR3 in DNA: TGTGCCAGTCGAGGCAGTCCCCATTCCCCCGGGGAGCTGTTTTTT. It specifies CASRGSPHSPGELFF.

This clonotype was seen at least ten times. In DNA, the CDR3 is TGTGCCAGCAGCCTACATTCGGGACAGACCTACGAGCAGTACTTC. It specifies CASSLHSGQTYEQYF. This chain links TRBV9 with TRBJ2-7; 7 nucleotides match TRBD1. There are 15 residues in the CDR3. Germline V CDR1 and CDR2: SGDLS, YYNGEE. V dropped 4 bases and J dropped 2; count of bases not matched to a gene: 9.

Written as DNA, the CDR3 is TGTGCCAGTAGGTGGACAGAAGTAGATGGCTACACCTTC. This gives the protein CASRWTEVDGYTF. The chain has TRBV19 and TRBJ1-2, with a weak D call TRBD1 (6 bases). Looked up from germline, CDR1 is LNHDA and CDR2 is SQIVND (reference sequence). This CDR3 contains 13 residues. Deletions cut 6 bases from V and 6 bases from J, with 14 bases between.

A remark on this clonotype: A read error may account for a junction end that differs from germline. This chain uses TRBV16 with TRBJ2-1; D ambiguous. The CDR3 covers 14 residues. From germline, CDR1 is KGHSY and CDR2 FQNENV. The CDR3 sequence is CASSQLGSNNEQFF. CDR3 sequence (DNA): TGTGCAAGCAGCCAATTGGGGTCTAACAATGAGCAGTTCTTC.

The chain couples TRBV19 to TRBJ2-3; D is ambiguous. This CDR3 has 15 residues. Germline CDR1 and CDR2: LNHDA and SQIVND (reference sequence). V dropped 5 bases and J dropped 0 bases, with 12 bases sitting between them. CDR3: CASSSHDPSTDTQYF. CDR3 in DNA: TGTGCCAGTAGTTCTCACGACCCAAGCACAGATACGCAGTATTTT. The whole variable domain, filled in from reference TRBV19 and TRBJ2-3, reads DGGITQSPKYLFRKEGQNVTLSCEQNLNHDAMYWYRQDPGQGLRLIYYSQIVNDFQKGDIAEGYSVSREKKESFPLTVTSAQKNPTAFYLCASSSHDPSTDTQYFGPGTRLTVL.

This clonotype has a handful of counts. Possible read error: a much larger clone is one base away. The chain combines TRBV15 with TRBJ2-5; D is unclear. This CDR3 spans 15 amino acids. CDR1 is LNHNV, CDR2 YYDKDF, per germline (reference sequence). Trimming pared 1 base from V and 7 bases from J, leaving 16 bases between. The CDR3 nucleotides are TGTGCCACCAGCAGAGGGAGCGAAGCAGAAGGGACCCAGTACTTC. Residues: CATSRGSEAEGTQYF.

This clonotype was counted many times. This rearrangement joins TRBV19 to TRBJ2-5; no reliable D call. V gave up 7 bases and J gave up 4 bases, with 10 bases separating them. The CDR3 totals 12 residues. CDR1 is LNHDA and CDR2 is SQIVND in the germline V gene (reference sequence). The chain's CDR3 is CASKSKRETQYF. For the CDR3, the DNA is TGTGCCAGTAAGAGTAAACGAGAGACCCAGTACTTC.

A word on this clonotype: Being one base from a much bigger clone, this may be a read error. V is TRBV5-3 and J is TRBJ2-2; 12 bases are a match to TRBD2. TRBV5-3 is annotated as an ORF whose role is uncertain. The CDR3 is 16 amino acids. Trimming removed 4 bases from V and 5 bases from J; junction bases left unmatched: 6. The CDR3 sequence: CARSLRTSGETGELFF. CDR3 nucleotide sequence: TGTGCCAGAAGCCTCCGGACTAGCGGGGAGACCGGGGAGCTGTTTTTT.

The chain uses TRBV12-3 or TRBV12-4 and TRBJ1-2; TRBD1 matches at 7 bases. The CDR3 has 14 residues. V trimming: 5 bases; J trimming: 7 bases; junction bases outside the gene matches: 10. CDR3 region: CASSARLDRAGYTF. In DNA, the CDR3 is TGTGCCAGCAGTGCTAGACTCGACAGGGCTGGCTACACCTTC.

This clonotype is labeled as medium-sized. V gene TRBV10-2 combines with J gene TRBJ1-2, with unresolved D. Germline loops: CDR1 WSHSY, CDR2 SAAADI. This CDR3 has 12 amino acids. The V gene lost 7 bases and the J gene lost 7 bases, with 13 bases spanning the gap. CDR3 residues: CASTMRPGGYTF. The DNA for the CDR3 is TGCGCCAGCACGATGAGACCGGGTGGCTACACCTTC.

The chain carries TRBV20-1 and TRBJ2-7; D is unresolved. Trimming stripped 0 bases from V and 0 bases from J, with 9 bases between. Germline assignment: CDR1 DFQATT and CDR2 SNEGSKA (reference sequence). The CDR3 covers 14 residues. The CDR3: CSARDPGSSYEQYF. The CDR3 region has the DNA TGCAGTGCTAGAGATCCGGGTAGCTCCTACGAGCAGTACTTC.